This T cell receptor (beta chain) was found in a study of T cells after posttransplantation cyclophosphamide. Overall study results and limits: Tissue-infiltrating T cells from skin or gut overlapped little with blood T cells.

Concerning this clone itself: Its antigen is unknown.

Germline V gene lookup returns CDR1 WNHNN and CDR2 SYGVQD (reference sequence). V was trimmed by 4 bases and J by 0 bases, leaving 9 bases between them. The CDR3 totals 14 residues. TCRdb keeps only in-frame clones here, not all; method: immunoSEQ multiplex PCR. The table shows fewer than 60,000 clones, with 85% to 95% occurring only once. Input material: PBMCs. The receptor comes from a woman aged 30 to 39 in good health and a related stem cell transplant donor. J is TRBJ1-1 and V is TRBV10-1, with a weak D call TRBD1 (5 bases). The chain's CDR3 is CASSAGHLNTEAFF. The CDR3 DNA is TGCGCCAGCAGTGCCGGACACTTGAACACTGAAGCTTTCTTT.